The 12 T cell receptor beta chains given below trace back to one sample, sequenced in a study of shared clonotypes between healthy human individuals. Assay used: immunoSEQ multiplex PCR; TCRdb lists only in-frame clones, some missing. The sample holds roughly 1.4 million clones, approximately 98.5% seen once. The specimen was naive CD4+ T cells sorted from blood. Subset noted: CD45RA+ positively selected. These receptors originate from a man aged 25 to 45 in good health.

This rearrangement joins TRBV27 to TRBJ2-7; perhaps TRBD1 as D (5 bases). This CDR3 has 15 amino acids. In germline, CDR1 is MNHEY, CDR2 SMNVEV (reference sequence). The germline V and J ends were trimmed by 3 bases and 4 bases, with 16 bases remaining between them. CDR3 region: CASSFGRAGSYEQYF. CDR3 nucleotide sequence: TGTGCCAGCAGTTTTGGAAGAGCAGGGTCTTACGAGCAGTACTTC.

The V and J genes are TRBV20-1 and TRBJ1-2; D remains ambiguous. The V gene lost 5 bases and the J gene lost 6 bases, with 10 bases spanning the gap. Germline V gene sequence: CDR1 DFQATT, CDR2 SNEGSKA (reference sequence). This CDR3 spans 11 amino acids. CDR3 nucleotides: TGCAGTGCTGTTCCGGGCCATGGCTACACCTTC. Its protein product is CSAVPGHGYTF.

The chain links TRBV5-5 to TRBJ1-3; D remains ambiguous. Trimming left V 5 bases short and J 4 bases short, with 10 bases between. Germline assignment: CDR1 SGHKS and CDR2 YYEKEE (reference sequence). The CDR3 contains 13 residues. Written as DNA, the CDR3 is TGTGCCAGCAGTCCAATGGGGGGAAACACCATATATTTT. The encoded protein is CASSPMGGNTIYF. Looking up the rest from reference TRBV5-5 and TRBJ1-3 gives the full variable domain: DAGVTQSPTHLIKTRGQQVTLRCSPISGHKSVSWYQQVLGQGPQFIFQYYEKEERGRGNFPDRFSARQFPNYSSELNVNALLLGDSALYLCASSPMGGNTIYFGEGSWLTVV.

The chain joins TRBV28 to TRBJ2-1; 8 bases agree with TRBD2. This CDR3 contains 13 residues. Germline lookup yields CDR1 MDHEN and CDR2 SYDVKM. V was pared by 8 bases and J by 7 bases, with 7 bases of the junction left unmatched. CDR3 protein: CASSGGNKNEQFF. The CDR3 DNA reads as TGTGCCAGCTCGGGAGGGAATAAGAATGAGCAGTTCTTC.

This chain links TRBV7-2 with TRBJ2-1; TRBD1 agrees at 7 bases. Germline V gives CDR1 SGHTA, CDR2 FQGNSA. V lost 5 bases to trimming and J lost 5 bases; unmatched junction nucleotides: 9. The CDR3 sequence is 15 residues long. The CDR3 nucleotides read TGTGCCAGCAGCCCTTCCCGGGACAGACACAATGAGCAGTTCTTC. It translates to CASSPSRDRHNEQFF.

V is TRBV5-6 and J is TRBJ1-5; 7 bases fit TRBD1. The V gene end was trimmed by 1 base and the J gene end by 7 bases; junction bases not matched to a gene: 8. The CDR3 is 15 amino acids. Germline V gives CDR1 SGHDT, CDR2 YYEEEE. CDR3 loop: CASSLLEGASQPQHF. The CDR3 DNA reads as TGTGCCAGCAGCTTGTTGGAGGGGGCAAGCCAGCCCCAGCATTTT.

V usage is TRBV5-1 and J usage is TRBJ2-1, with 15 bases fitting TRBD2. Losses at the gene ends were 3 bases for V and 0 bases for J; bases not matched to a gene: 7. The germline V gene has CDR1 SGHRS and CDR2 YFSETQ. The CDR3 is made up of 19 amino acids. CDR3 in DNA: TGCGCCAGCAGCTCATGGACTAGCGGGAGGGGGAGCTCCTACAATGAGCAGTTCTTC. This gives the protein CASSSWTSGRGSSYNEQFF. The entire variable domain, with the rest obtained from reference TRBV5-1 and TRBJ2-1, is as follows: KAGVTQTPRYLIKTRGQQVTLSCSPISGHRSVSWYQQTPGQGLQFLFEYFSETQRNKGNFPGRFSGRQFSNSRSEMNVSTLELGDSALYLCASSSWTSGRGSSYNEQFFGPGTRLTVL.

The CDR3: CASSSGQGLSSGNTIYF. Written as DNA, the CDR3 is TGTGCCAGCAGCTCGGGACAGGGATTAAGCTCTGGAAACACCATATATTTT. V is TRBV5-4 and J is TRBJ1-3; TRBD1 matches 9 bases. J gave up 0 bases and V 3 bases, and 7 bases lay outside the gene matches. The CDR3 spans 17 residues. The germline V gene has CDR1 SGHNT and CDR2 YYREEE (reference sequence).

Here the CDR3 reads CASGLNFEASRSYNEQFF. The DNA of the CDR3 is TGTGCTAGTGGTTTAAATTTTGAGGCATCGCGCTCCTACAATGAGCAGTTCTTC. The chain links TRBV12-5 to TRBJ2-1; D unclear. From germline, CDR1 is LGHNT and CDR2 FRNRAP. V was cut by 3 bases and J by 0 bases, with 18 bases left in between. The CDR3 contains 18 residues.

The chain joins TRBV15 to TRBJ2-3, with TRBD2 identical over 9 bases. Losses at the gene ends were 3 bases for V and 2 bases for J; bases not matched to a gene: 9. Germline CDR1 and CDR2: LNHNV and YYDKDF (reference sequence). This CDR3 contains 17 residues. CDR3 sequence reads: CATSSAPGLALTDTQYF. CDR3 DNA: TGTGCCACCAGCAGTGCCCCGGGACTAGCCCTCACAGATACGCAGTATTTT.

About this clone itself: Other nucleotide sequences in the sample specify the same CDR3. The chain joins TRBV30 to TRBJ2-7; no reliable D call. Germline values: CDR1 GTSNPN, CDR2 SVGIG (reference sequence). The CDR3 contains 11 residues. The V end lost 1 base, the J end lost 4 bases, and 5 bases lay between the germline ends. As DNA, the CDR3 is TGTGCCTGGAGTGGGTTGTACGAGCAGTACTTC. Translated, it gives CAWSGLYEQYF.

This clone was found once. The V gene is TRBV7-2, the J gene TRBJ2-1; TRBD2 agrees at 7 bases. CDR1 is SGHTA, CDR2 FQGNSA, per germline. V shed 3 bases and J 9 bases; nucleotides not matched to a gene: 11. The CDR3 runs to 15 residues. CDR3: CASSFTAGVWGEQFF. In DNA form, the CDR3 reads TGTGCCAGCAGCTTTACGGCGGGAGTTTGGGGTGAGCAGTTCTTC.